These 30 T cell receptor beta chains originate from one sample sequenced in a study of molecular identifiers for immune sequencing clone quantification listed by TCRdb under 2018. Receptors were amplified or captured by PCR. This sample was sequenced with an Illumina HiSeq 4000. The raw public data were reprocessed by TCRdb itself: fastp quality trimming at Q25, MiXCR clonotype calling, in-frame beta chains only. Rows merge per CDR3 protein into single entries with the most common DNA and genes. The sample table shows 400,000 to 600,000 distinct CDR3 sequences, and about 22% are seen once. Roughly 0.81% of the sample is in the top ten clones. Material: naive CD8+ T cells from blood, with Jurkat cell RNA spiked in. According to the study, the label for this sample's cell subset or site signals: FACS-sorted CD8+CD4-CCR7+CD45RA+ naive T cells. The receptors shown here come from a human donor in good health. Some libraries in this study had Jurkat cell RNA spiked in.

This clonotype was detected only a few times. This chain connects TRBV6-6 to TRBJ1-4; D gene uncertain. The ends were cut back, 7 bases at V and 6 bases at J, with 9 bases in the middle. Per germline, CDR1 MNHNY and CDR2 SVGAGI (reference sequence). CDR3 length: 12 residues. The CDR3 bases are TGTGCCAGCACCTTACGGCATGAAAAACTGTTTTTT. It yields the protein CASTLRHEKLFF.

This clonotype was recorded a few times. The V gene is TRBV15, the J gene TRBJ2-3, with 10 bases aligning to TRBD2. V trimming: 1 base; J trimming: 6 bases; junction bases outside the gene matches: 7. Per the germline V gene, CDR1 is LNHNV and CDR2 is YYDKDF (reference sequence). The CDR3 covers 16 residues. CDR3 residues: CATSRAPAGGGDTQYF. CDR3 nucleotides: TGTGCCACCAGCAGAGCCCCAGCGGGGGGGGGGGATACGCAGTATTTT.

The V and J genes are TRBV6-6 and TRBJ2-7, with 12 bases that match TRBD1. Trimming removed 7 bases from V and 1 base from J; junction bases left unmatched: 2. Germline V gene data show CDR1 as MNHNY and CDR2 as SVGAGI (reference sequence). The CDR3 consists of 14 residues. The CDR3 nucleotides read TGTGCCAGCAAGGGACAGGGGGCTTCCTACGAGCAGTACTTC. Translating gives CASKGQGASYEQYF.

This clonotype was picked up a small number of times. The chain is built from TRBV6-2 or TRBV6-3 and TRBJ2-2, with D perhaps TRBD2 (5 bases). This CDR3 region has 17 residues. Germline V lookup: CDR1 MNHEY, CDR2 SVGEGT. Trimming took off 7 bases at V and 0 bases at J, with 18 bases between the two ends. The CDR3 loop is CASKYGVGIANTGELFF. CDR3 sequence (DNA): TGTGCCAGCAAATACGGGGTGGGAATCGCGAACACCGGGGAGCTGTTTTTT.

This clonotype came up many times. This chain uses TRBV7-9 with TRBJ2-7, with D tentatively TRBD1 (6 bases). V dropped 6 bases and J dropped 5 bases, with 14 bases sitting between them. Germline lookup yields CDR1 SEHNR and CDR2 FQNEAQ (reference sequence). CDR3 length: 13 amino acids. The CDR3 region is CASRLGTFDEQYF. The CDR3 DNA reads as TGTGCCAGCAGACTAGGGACATTCGACGAGCAGTACTTC.

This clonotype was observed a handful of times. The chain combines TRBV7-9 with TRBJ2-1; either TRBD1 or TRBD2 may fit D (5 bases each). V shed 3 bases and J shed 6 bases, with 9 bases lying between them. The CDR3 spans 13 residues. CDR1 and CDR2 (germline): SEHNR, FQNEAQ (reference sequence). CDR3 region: CASSLGTANEQFF. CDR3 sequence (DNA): TGTGCCAGCAGCTTGGGGACCGCCAATGAGCAGTTCTTC.

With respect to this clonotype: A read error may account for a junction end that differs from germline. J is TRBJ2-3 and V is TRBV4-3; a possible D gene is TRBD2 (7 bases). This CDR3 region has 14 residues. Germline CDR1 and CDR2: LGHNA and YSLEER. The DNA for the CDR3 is TGCGCCAGCAGCCCGGGACTAAGGACAGATACGCGGTATTTT. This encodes CASSPGLRTDTRYF.

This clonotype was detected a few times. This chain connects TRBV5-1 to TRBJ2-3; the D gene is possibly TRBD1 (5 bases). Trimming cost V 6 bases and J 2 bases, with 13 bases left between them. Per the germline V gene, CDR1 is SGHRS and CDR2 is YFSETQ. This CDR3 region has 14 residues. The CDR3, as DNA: TGCGCCAGCAAGGTTCGGACAACCACAGATACGCAGTATTTT. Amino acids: CASKVRTTTDTQYF.

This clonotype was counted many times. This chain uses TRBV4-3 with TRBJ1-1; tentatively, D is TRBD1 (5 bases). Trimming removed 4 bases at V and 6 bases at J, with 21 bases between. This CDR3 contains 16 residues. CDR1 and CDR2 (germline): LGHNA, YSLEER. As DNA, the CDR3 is TGCGCCAGCAGCCCCAGCTATCGGGGCTTTATCCCTGAAGCTTTCTTT. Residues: CASSPSYRGFIPEAFF.

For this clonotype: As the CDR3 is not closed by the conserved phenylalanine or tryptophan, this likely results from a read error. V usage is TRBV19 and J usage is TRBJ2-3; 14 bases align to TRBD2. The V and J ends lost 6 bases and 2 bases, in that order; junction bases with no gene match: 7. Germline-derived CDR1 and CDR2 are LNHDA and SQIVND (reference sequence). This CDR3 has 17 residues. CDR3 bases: TGTGCCAGTAGCAATAGGACTAGCGGGGGGATCACAGATACGCAGTATTCT. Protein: CASSNRTSGGITDTQYS.

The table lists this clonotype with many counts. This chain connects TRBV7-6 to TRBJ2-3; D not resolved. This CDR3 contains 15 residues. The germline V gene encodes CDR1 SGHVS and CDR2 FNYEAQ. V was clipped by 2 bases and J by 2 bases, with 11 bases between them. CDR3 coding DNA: TGTGCCAGCAGCTTATATTCTGGGGTCACAGATACGCAGTATTTT. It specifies CASSLYSGVTDTQYF.

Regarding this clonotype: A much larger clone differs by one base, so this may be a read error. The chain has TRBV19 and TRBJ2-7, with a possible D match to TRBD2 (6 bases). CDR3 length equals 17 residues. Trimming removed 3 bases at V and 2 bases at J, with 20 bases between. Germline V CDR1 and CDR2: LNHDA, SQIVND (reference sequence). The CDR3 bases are TGTGCCAGTAGTATCAGCGGGCAGGAGTGGACTGCCTACGAGCAGTACTTC. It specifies CASSISGQEWTAYEQYF.

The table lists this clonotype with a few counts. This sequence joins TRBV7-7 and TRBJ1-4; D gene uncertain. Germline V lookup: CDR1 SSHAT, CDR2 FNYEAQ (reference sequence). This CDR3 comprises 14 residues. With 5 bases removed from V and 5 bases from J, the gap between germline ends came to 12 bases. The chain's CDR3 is CASSKELGNEKLFF. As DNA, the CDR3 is TGTGCCAGCAGCAAAGAGCTCGGAAATGAAAAACTGTTTTTT.

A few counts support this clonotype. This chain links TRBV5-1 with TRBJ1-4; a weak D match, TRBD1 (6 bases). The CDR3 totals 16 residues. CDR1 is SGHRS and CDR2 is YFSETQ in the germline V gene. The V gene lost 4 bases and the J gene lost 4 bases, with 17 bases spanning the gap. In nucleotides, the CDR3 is TGCGCCAGCAGCGTTTCTTGGACAGCGCGTAATGAAAAACTGTTTTTT. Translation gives CASSVSWTARNEKLFF. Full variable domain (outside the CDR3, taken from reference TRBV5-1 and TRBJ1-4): KAGVTQTPRYLIKTRGQQVTLSCSPISGHRSVSWYQQTPGQGLQFLFEYFSETQRNKGNFPGRFSGRQFSNSRSEMNVSTLELGDSALYLCASSVSWTARNEKLFFGSGTQLSVL.

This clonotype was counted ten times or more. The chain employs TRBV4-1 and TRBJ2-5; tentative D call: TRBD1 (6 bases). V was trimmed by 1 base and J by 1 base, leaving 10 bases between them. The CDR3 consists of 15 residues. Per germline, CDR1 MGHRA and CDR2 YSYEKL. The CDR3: CASSQGTASQETQYF. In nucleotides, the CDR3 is TGCGCCAGCAGCCAAGGGACAGCGTCCCAAGAGACCCAGTACTTC.

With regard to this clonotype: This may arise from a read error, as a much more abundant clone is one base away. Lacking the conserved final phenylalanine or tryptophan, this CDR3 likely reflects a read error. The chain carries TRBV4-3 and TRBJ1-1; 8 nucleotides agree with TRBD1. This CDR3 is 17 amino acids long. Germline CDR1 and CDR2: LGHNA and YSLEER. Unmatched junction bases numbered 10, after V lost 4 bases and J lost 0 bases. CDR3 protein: CASSLFPAGGMNTEAFL. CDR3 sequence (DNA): TGCGCCAGCAGCCTCTTCCCGGCAGGGGGCATGAACACTGAAGCTTTCCTT.

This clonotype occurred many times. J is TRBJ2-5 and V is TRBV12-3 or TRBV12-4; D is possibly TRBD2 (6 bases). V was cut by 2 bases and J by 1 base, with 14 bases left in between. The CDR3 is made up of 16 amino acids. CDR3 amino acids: CASSLSPLAPQETQYF. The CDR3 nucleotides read TGTGCCAGCAGTTTAAGCCCCCTAGCGCCCCAAGAGACCCAGTACTTC.

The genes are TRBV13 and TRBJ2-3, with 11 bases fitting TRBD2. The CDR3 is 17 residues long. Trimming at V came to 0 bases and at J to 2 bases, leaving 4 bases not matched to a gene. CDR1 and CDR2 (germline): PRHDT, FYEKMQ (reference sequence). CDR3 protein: CASSLGKGLADTDTQYF. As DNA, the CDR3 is TGTGCCAGCAGCTTAGGCAAGGGACTAGCGGACACAGATACGCAGTATTTT.

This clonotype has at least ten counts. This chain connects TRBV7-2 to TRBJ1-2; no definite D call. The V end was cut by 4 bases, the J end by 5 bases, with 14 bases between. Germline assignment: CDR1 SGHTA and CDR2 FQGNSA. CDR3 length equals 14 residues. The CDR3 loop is CASSYDPPDYGYTF. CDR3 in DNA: TGTGCCAGCAGCTACGACCCACCAGATTATGGCTACACCTTC. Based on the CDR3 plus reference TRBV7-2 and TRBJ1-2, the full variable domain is GAGVSQSPSNKVTEKGKDVELRCDPISGHTALYWYRQSLGQGLEFLIYFQGNSAPDKSGLPSDRFSAERTGGSVSTLTIQRTQQEDSAVYLCASSYDPPDYGYTFGSGTRLTVV.

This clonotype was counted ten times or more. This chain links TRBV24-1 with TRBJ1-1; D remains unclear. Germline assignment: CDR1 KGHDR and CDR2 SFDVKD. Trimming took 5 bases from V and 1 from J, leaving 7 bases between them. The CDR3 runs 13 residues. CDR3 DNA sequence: TGTGCCACCAGTGGGGGAACGAACACTGAAGCTTTCTTT. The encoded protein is CATSGGTNTEAFF.

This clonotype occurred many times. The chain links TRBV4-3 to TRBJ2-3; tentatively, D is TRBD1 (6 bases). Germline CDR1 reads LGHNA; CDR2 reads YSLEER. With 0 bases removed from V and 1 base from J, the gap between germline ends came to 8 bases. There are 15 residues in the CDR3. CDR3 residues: CASSQDRQGTDTQYF. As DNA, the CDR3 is TGCGCCAGCAGCCAAGATCGACAGGGCACAGATACGCAGTATTTT.

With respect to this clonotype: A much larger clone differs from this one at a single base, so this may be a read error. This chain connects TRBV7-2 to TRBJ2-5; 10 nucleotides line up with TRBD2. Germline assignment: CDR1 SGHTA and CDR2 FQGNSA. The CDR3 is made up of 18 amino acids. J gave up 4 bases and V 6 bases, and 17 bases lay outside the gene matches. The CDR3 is CASRPGRGASGGRETQYF. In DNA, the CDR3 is TGTGCCAGCAGACCCGGCAGGGGTGCTAGCGGGGGACGAGAGACCCAGTACTTC.

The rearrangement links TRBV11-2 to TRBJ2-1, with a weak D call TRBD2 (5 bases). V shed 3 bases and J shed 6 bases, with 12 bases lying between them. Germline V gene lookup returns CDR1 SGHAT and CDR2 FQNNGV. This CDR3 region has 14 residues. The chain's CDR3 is CASSFWEPPNEQFF. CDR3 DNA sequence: TGTGCCAGCAGCTTCTGGGAGCCGCCCAATGAGCAGTTCTTC.

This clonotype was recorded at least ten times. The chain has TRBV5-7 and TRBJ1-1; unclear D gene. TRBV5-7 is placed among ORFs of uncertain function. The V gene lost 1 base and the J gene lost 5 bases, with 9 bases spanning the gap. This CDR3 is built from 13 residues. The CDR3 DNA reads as TGTGCCAGCAGCTTGACTCCTACAACTGAAGCTTTCTTT. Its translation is CASSLTPTTEAFF.

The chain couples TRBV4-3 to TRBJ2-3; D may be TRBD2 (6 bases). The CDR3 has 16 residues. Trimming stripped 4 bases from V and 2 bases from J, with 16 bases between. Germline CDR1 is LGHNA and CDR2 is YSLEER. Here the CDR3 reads CASSRSRGSFTDTQYF. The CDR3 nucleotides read TGCGCCAGCAGCCGATCCCGGGGGAGTTTCACAGATACGCAGTATTTT.

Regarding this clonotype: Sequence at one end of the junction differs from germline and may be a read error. CDR3 protein: CASSYVRGETFF. CDR3 DNA sequence: TGTGCCAGCAGTTACGTTAGGGGTGAAACTTTCTTT. This chain joins TRBV6-2 or TRBV6-3 and TRBJ1-1; D possibly corresponds to TRBD1 (5 bases). This CDR3 has 12 amino acids. Per germline, CDR1 MNHEY and CDR2 SVGEGT.

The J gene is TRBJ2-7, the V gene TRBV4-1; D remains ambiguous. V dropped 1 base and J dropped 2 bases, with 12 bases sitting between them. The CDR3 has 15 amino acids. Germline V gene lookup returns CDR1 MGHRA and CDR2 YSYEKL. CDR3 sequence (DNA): TGCGCCAGCAGCCAAGTGGCGCCACAGACCTACGAGCAGTACTTC. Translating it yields CASSQVAPQTYEQYF.

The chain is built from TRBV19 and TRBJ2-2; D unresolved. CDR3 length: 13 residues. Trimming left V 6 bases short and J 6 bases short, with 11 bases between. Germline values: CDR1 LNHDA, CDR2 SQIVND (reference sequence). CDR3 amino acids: CASSPRVAGELFF. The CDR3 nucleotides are TGTGCCAGTAGCCCCCGAGTAGCCGGGGAGCTGTTTTTT.

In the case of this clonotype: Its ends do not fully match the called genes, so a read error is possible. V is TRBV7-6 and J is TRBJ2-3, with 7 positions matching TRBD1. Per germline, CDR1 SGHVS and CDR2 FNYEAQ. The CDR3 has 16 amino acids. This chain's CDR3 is CASSLGAAPGTDAQYF. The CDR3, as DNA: TGTGCCAGCAGCTTAGGTGCAGCACCAGGGACAGATGCGCAGTATTTT. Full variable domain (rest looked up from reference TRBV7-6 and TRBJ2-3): GAGVSQSPRYKVTKRGQDVALRCDPISGHVSLYWYRQALGQGPEFLTYFNYEAQQDKSGLPNDRFSAERPEGSISTLTIQRTEQRDSAMYRCASSLGAAPGTDAQYFGPGTRLTVL.

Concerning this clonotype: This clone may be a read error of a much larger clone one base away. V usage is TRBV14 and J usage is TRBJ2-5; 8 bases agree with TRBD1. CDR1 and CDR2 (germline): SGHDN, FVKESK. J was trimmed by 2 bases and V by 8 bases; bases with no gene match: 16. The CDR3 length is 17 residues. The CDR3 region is CASGRLTGTGLQETQYF. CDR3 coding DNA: TGTGCCAGCGGCCGGTTGACTGGGACAGGCCTTCAAGAGACCCAGTACTTC.